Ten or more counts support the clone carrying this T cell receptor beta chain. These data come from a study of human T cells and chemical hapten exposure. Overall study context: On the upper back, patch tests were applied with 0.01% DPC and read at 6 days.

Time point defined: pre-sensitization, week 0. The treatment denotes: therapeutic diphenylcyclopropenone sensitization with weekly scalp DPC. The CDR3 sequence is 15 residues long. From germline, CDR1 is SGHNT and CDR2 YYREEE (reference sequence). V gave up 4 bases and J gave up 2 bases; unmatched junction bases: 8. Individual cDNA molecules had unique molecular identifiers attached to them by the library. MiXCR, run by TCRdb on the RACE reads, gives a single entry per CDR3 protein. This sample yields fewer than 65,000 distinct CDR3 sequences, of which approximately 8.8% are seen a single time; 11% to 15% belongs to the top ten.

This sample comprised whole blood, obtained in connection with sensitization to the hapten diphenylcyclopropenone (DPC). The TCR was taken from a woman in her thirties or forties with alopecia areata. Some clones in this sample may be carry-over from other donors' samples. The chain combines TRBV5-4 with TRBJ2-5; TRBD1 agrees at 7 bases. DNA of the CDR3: TGTGCCAGCAGCCATACCCAGGGACAGCAAGAGACCCAGTACTTC. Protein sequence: CASSHTQGQQETQYF.